These 18 T cell receptor beta chains were all obtained from the same sample, sequenced in a study of beta chain features in type 1 diabetes. Of the isolated RNA, all was reverse transcribed, and so the sequenced material was expressed TCRB transcripts. Method: immunoSEQ multiplex PCR; TCRdb's copy keeps in-frame clones and lacks some. This sample has a few hundred thousand clones; approximately 15% occur once, and the top ten carry 0.019%. Sequencing used naive CD4+ T cells from blood. The receptors here all came from a young woman in good health.

This sequence joins TRBV5-1 and TRBJ2-2, with 8 nucleotides matching TRBD1. V shed 0 bases and J 7 bases; nucleotides not matched to a gene: 5. Germline V gives CDR1 SGHRS, CDR2 YFSETQ. The CDR3 covers 15 residues. CDR3 region: CASSLVGQGVGELFF. The CDR3 nucleotides are TGCGCCAGCAGCTTGGTCGGACAGGGCGTCGGGGAGCTGTTTTTT.

This clone was counted a few times. This chain uses TRBV29-1 with TRBJ1-1; no reliable D call. This CDR3 has 12 amino acids. The V gene lost 6 bases and the J gene lost 4 bases, with 12 bases spanning the gap. Germline V gene sequence: CDR1 SQVTM, CDR2 ANQGSEA. The CDR3 region is CSVAASSTEAFF. CDR3 nucleotide sequence: TGCAGCGTCGCGGCTTCAAGCACTGAAGCTTTCTTT.

This clone was seen more than once but under ten times. The CDR3 loop reads CARDRADTEAFF. The DNA of the CDR3 is TGTGCCCGGGACAGGGCGGACACTGAAGCTTTCTTT. The rearrangement uses TRBV30 and TRBJ1-1; 9 bases map to TRBD1. With V trimmed by 8 bases and J by 3 bases, 4 bases remained unmatched. This CDR3 has 12 residues. The germline gives CDR1 GTSNPN, CDR2 SVGIG (reference sequence).

This chain links TRBV30 with TRBJ1-5; D gene ambiguous. CDR1 and CDR2 from the germline V gene are GTSNPN and SVGIG (reference sequence). V shed 3 bases and J shed 4 bases, with 13 bases lying between them. The CDR3 consists of 14 residues. CDR3 nucleotides: TGTGCCTGGAGATTAAGCGGGAAAAATCAGCCCCAGCATTTT. This translates into CAWRLSGKNQPQHF.

The chain links TRBV30 to TRBJ1-4, with TRBD1 identical over 8 bases. Germline CDR1 GTSNPN, CDR2 SVGIG (reference sequence). The CDR3 is 15 residues long. Unmatched junction bases numbered 8, after V lost 3 bases and J lost 5 bases. The CDR3 is CAWSAMTGANEKLFF. DNA of the CDR3: TGTGCCTGGAGCGCCATGACAGGGGCAAATGAAAAACTGTTTTTT. Drawing the rest from reference TRBV30 and TRBJ1-4, the complete variable domain is SQTIHQWPATLVQPVGSPLSLECTVEGTSNPNLYWYRQAAGRGLQLLFYSVGIGQISSEVPQNLSASRPQDRQFILSSKKLLLSDSGFYLCAWSAMTGANEKLFFGSGTQLSVL.

CDR3: CASSFTSGSIYEQYF. CDR3 nucleotide sequence: TGTGCCAGCAGCTTTACTAGCGGGAGTATTTACGAGCAGTACTTC. This chain joins TRBV11-2 and TRBJ2-7; 11 nucleotides match TRBD2. The germline gives CDR1 SGHAT, CDR2 FQNNGV. V was clipped by 3 bases and J by 4 bases; unmatched bases: 5. The CDR3 sequence is 15 residues long.

J is TRBJ2-1 and V is TRBV7-9; perhaps TRBD1 as D (6 bases). Looked up from germline, CDR1 is SEHNR and CDR2 is FQNEAQ (reference sequence). V was trimmed by 6 bases and J by 6 bases, leaving 18 bases between them. The CDR3 has 15 amino acids. Written as DNA, the CDR3 is TGTGCCAGCAGTAACGCGCAGGGGTGGTCCAATGAGCAGTTCTTC. This gives the protein CASSNAQGWSNEQFF.

The sample holds a few counts of this clone. The rearrangement links TRBV29-1 to TRBJ2-4; the match to TRBD1 covers 8 bases. The junction had 12 bases not matched to a gene; V was cut back by 7 bases and J by 7 bases. This CDR3 is 14 amino acids long. Looked up from germline, CDR1 is SQVTM and CDR2 is ANQGSEA. CDR3 nucleotide sequence: TGCAGCGCAGCGGACAGGGTCTTAGCTAACATTCAGTACTTC. It is translated as CSAADRVLANIQYF.

This clone was found a few times. This chain uses TRBV6-5 with TRBJ1-2; D is unresolved. The CDR3 is made up of 14 amino acids. Trimming shortened V by 2 bases and J by 4 bases, and 11 bases separated the two germline ends. The germline V gene encodes CDR1 MNHEY and CDR2 SVGAGI. The CDR3 bases are TGTGCCAGCAGTTACGACGGTGACTTCTATGGCTACACCTTC. Encoded protein: CASSYDGDFYGYTF.

A note on this clone: One end of the junction fails to match germline, which may point to a read error. The CDR3 loop reads CASSPRTSLAKETRYF. The DNA of the CDR3 is TGTGCCAGCAGCCCGAGGACTAGTTTGGCAAAAGAGACCCGGTACTTC. The genes are TRBV7-2 and TRBJ2-5; 7 bases fit TRBD2. The length of the CDR3 is 16 residues. Germline V CDR1 and CDR2: SGHTA, FQGNSA.

This clone showed up just a few times. The V gene is TRBV2, the J gene TRBJ1-1, with 8 bases identical to TRBD1. Germline-derived CDR1 and CDR2 are SNHLY and FYNNEI. Trimming removed 6 bases from V and 6 bases from J; junction bases left unmatched: 6. This CDR3 has 13 amino acids. CDR3 amino acids: CASRTGDSSEAFF. The CDR3 region has the DNA TGTGCCAGCAGGACAGGGGATAGTTCTGAAGCTTTCTTT. The whole variable domain, filled in from reference TRBV2 and TRBJ1-1, reads EPEVTQTPSHQVTQMGQEVILRCVPISNHLYFYWYRQILGQKVEFLVSFYNNEISEKSEIFDDQFSVERPDGSNFTLKIRSTKLEDSAMYFCASRTGDSSEAFFGQGTRLTVV.

This clone has just a few counts. The genes are TRBV5-1 and TRBJ2-5; 7 positions agree with TRBD1. Unmatched junction bases numbered 7, after V lost 4 bases and J lost 4 bases. CDR3 size: 14 residues. The germline CDR1 and CDR2 sequences are SGHRS and YFSETQ. The DNA for the CDR3 is TGCGCCAGCAGCCTCGACAGGGACGGAGAGACCCAGTACTTC. Protein sequence: CASSLDRDGETQYF.

The V call is TRBV14, the J call TRBJ2-1; 7 nucleotides align to TRBD1. The J segment lost 8 bases and the V segment lost 3 bases, leaving 7 bases of the junction unmatched. CDR3 size: 14 residues. The germline V gene has CDR1 SGHDN and CDR2 FVKESK. The CDR3 spells CASSQPTGTDEQFF. The CDR3 DNA follows: TGTGCCAGCAGCCAGCCGACAGGGACCGATGAGCAGTTCTTC.

This rearrangement joins TRBV11-2 to TRBJ1-5; the D is unclear. The germline V and J ends were trimmed by 3 bases and 6 bases, with 9 bases remaining between them. The CDR3 extends over 13 amino acids. CDR1 is SGHAT, CDR2 FQNNGV, per germline. CDR3 DNA sequence: TGTGCCAGCAGCTTTCTAGACCGTCAGCCCCAGCATTTT. It encodes CASSFLDRQPQHF.

This clone was detected only a few times. V usage is TRBV6-6 and J usage is TRBJ1-5; no firm D call. With 8 bases removed from V and 1 base from J, the gap between germline ends came to 9 bases. Germline lookup yields CDR1 MNHNY and CDR2 SVGAGI (reference sequence). The CDR3 covers 13 residues. CDR3 nucleotide sequence: TGTGCCAGCGGGAGGGTGAGCAATCAGCCCCAGCATTTT. Protein sequence: CASGRVSNQPQHF.

This sequence joins TRBV2 and TRBJ2-1; weak D call: TRBD2 (6 bases). The germline CDR1 and CDR2 sequences are SNHLY and FYNNEI. The CDR3 is 13 residues long. Trimming stripped 7 bases from V and 4 bases from J, with 11 bases between. Written as DNA, the CDR3 is TGTGCCAGCAACCAGCGGGTATACAATGAGCAGTTCTTC. Translating it yields CASNQRVYNEQFF.

The J gene is TRBJ2-3, the V gene TRBV18; 8 bases map to TRBD1. The trim removed 1 base at V and 0 bases at J, leaving 3 bases unmatched. The CDR3 is 16 amino acids. Looked up from germline, CDR1 is KGHSH and CDR2 is LQKENI. CDR3: CASSPLDRASTDTQYF. The DNA for the CDR3 is TGTGCCAGCTCACCACTGGACAGGGCTAGCACAGATACGCAGTATTTT.

This chain joins TRBV5-1 and TRBJ1-3; TRBD1 agrees at 7 bases. CDR1 is SGHRS and CDR2 is YFSETQ in the germline V gene. Trimming cost V 7 bases and J 4 bases; bases outside gene matches: 5. The CDR3 spans 13 residues. CDR3 sequence reads: CASGGGNGNTIYF. In DNA form, the CDR3 reads TGCGCCAGCGGAGGGGGCAACGGAAACACCATATATTTT.